This entry describes one T cell receptor beta chain. The record originates from a study of T cell changes during pregnancy in multiple sclerosis. This CDR3 has 14 residues. V lost 4 bases to trimming and J lost 5 bases; unmatched junction nucleotides: 5. CDR1 is SGDLS, CDR2 YYNGEE, per germline. Libraries were prepared by immunoSEQ multiplex PCR; TCRdb keeps only in-frame clonotypes and omits some of them. The sample shows 50,000 to 65,000 clones, 90% of them seen only once. This clonotype was obtained from a female donor with multiple sclerosis, enrolled in a pregnancy study. V is TRBV9 and J is TRBJ2-5; the match to TRBD1 covers 10 bases. The sample was CD8+ T cells from peripheral blood mononuclear cells, taken before pregnancy. The CDR3 region has the DNA TGTGCCAGCAGCATGACAGGGGGCGAGGAGACCCAGTACTTC. It encodes CASSMTGGEETQYF.